This is a list of T cell receptor beta chains from one sample in a study of early T cells in non-severe SARS-CoV-2 infection. TCRdb used MiXCR to reprocess the 5' RACE reads, holding one entry per CDR3 protein. The sample yields about 110,000 distinct CDR3 sequences, 9% to 13% seen once. Material for sequencing was whole blood. These receptors were obtained from an adult who was a healthcare worker with PCR-confirmed SARS-CoV-2 infection or an uninfected control (not recorded which). Both conserved end residues are part of each CDR3. The listing skips clone size in some rows; elsewhere it reads once, few, many or a size class.

abundance: -; len: 14; v_gene: TRBV11-2; CDR3aa: CASSFIGDNSPLHF
abundance: few; len: 15; v_gene: TRBV12-3/TRBV12-4; CDR3aa: CASSLARALHYGYTF
abundance: few; len: 20; v_gene: TRBV21-1; CDR3aa: CASSKPLMKTDGLKDNEQFF
abundance: few; len: 14; v_gene: TRBV6-1; CDR3aa: CASSEGREYGELFF
abundance: many; len: 14; v_gene: TRBV27; CDR3aa: CASSKGKEGTEAFF
abundance: many; len: 15; v_gene: TRBV4-1; CDR3aa: CASSHLGQAQETQYF
abundance: -; len: 14; v_gene: TRBV7-8; CDR3aa: CASSNRGSIDTQYF
abundance: -; len: 10; v_gene: TRBV30; CDR3aa: CAWKELGAFF
abundance: -; len: 15; v_gene: TRBV5-6; CDR3aa: CASSSYPDMNTEAFF
abundance: -; len: 15; v_gene: TRBV7-2; CDR3aa: CASSFAGGPGDEQYF
abundance: few; len: 16; v_gene: TRBV3-1; CDR3aa: CASSQGTPWGNQPQHF
abundance: -; len: 18; v_gene: TRBV18; CDR3aa: CASSPLFASGGSTDTQYF
abundance: few; len: 14; v_gene: TRBV11-2; CDR3aa: CASSLPTALHTQYF
abundance: many; len: 13; v_gene: TRBV7-3; CDR3aa: CASSLNSNYGYTF
abundance: many; len: 13; v_gene: TRBV24-1; CDR3aa: CATSLGDWAEAFF
abundance: many; len: 15; v_gene: TRBV9; CDR3aa: CASSVGVREDQPQHF
abundance: -; len: 12; v_gene: TRBV29-1; CDR3aa: CSVTQGNTEAFF
abundance: many; len: 15; v_gene: TRBV7-9; CDR3aa: CASSSTSRSSYEQYF
abundance: once; len: 11; v_gene: TRBV29-1; CDR3aa: CSVTVSYEQYF
abundance: many; len: 13; v_gene: TRBV5-1; CDR3aa: CASSAGPNQPQHF
abundance: -; len: 17; v_gene: TRBV12-3/TRBV12-4; CDR3aa: CASTLSGDRGIHNEQFF
abundance: many; len: 17; v_gene: TRBV6-2/TRBV6-3; CDR3aa: CASSYSLSAGGPETQYF
abundance: many; len: 15; v_gene: TRBV10-1; CDR3aa: CASAAQRERPDTQYF
abundance: -; len: 16; v_gene: TRBV18; CDR3aa: CASSPLGATVVDEQYF